This TCR beta chain stems from a study of cytomegalovirus exposure and HLA in healthy donors. Study-wide results and caveats: A later analysis, which compared TCR beta chains of equal frequency, found the HLA-associated ones more clonally expanded.

The CDR3 is 16 residues long. Trimming took 1 base from V and 1 from J; bases not matched to a gene: 5. The germline CDR1 and CDR2 sequences are SGDLS and YYNGEE. This clone was seen a handful of times. Its antigen is unknown. Amplification used 60 Vbeta primers and 13 Jbeta primers. Repertoires were generated with immunoSEQ multiplex PCR, while TCRdb's copy carries only in-frame clones and drops some. Among approximately 120,000 clones listed, approximately 80% were seen once. Sequencing used PBMCs. This TCR was sampled from a man aged 45-65 years in good health and CMV-seronegative. J is TRBJ2-3 and V is TRBV9; 8 bases fit TRBD1. CDR3 in amino acids: CASSVIKTGGTDTQYF. The DNA of the CDR3 is TGTGCCAGCAGCGTAATTAAGACAGGGGGCACAGATACGCAGTATTTT. Looking up the rest from reference TRBV9 and TRBJ2-3 gives the full variable domain: DSGVTQTPKHLITATGQRVTLRCSPRSGDLSVYWYQQSLDQGLQFLIQYYNGEERAKGNILERFSAQQFPDLHSELNLSSLELGDSALYFCASSVIKTGGTDTQYFGPGTRLTVL.